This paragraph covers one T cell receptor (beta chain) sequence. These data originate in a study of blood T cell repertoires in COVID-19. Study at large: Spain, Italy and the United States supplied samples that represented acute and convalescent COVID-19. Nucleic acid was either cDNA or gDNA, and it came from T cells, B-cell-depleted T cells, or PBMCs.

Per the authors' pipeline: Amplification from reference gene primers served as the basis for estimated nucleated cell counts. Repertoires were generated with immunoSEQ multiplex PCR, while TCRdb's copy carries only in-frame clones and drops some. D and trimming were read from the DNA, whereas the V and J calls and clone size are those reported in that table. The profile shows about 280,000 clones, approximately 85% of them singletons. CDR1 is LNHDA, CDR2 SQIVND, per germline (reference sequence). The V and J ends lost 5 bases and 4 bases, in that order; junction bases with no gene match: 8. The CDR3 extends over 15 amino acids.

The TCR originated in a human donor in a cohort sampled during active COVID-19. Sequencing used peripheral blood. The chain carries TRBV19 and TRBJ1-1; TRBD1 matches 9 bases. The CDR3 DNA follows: TGTGCCAGTAGTCCGTGGGGACAGGGCGCCACTGAAGCTTTCTTT. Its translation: CASSPWGQGATEAFF.